This entry features one TCR beta chain sequence. The data were taken from a study of tissue T cells after allogeneic stem cell transplantation. Study at large: Samples with visible lymphocytes on H&E were prioritized for sequencing.

The table came from immunoSEQ multiplex PCR; TCRdb's copy has only in-frame clones and leaves some out. The sample includes about 5,200 clones, more than 60% of them seen just once. The specimen comprised tissue from the colon, sampled at autopsy. The sequence was collected from a female donor aged 60 or older with lung cancer.

Here the CDR3 reads CASRGEDSGTTETQYF. DNA for the CDR3: TGTGCCAGTAGGGGGGAAGATAGCGGGACTACTGAGACCCAGTACTTC. The J gene is TRBJ2-5, the V gene TRBV19; 8 bases agree with TRBD2. V trimming: 6 bases; J trimming: 5 bases; junction bases outside the gene matches: 14. The CDR3 length is 16 residues. CDR1 and CDR2 (germline): LNHDA, SQIVND (reference sequence). Full variable domain (outside the CDR3, taken from reference TRBV19 and TRBJ2-5): DGGITQSPKYLFRKEGQNVTLSCEQNLNHDAMYWYRQDPGQGLRLIYYSQIVNDFQKGDIAEGYSVSREKKESFPLTVTSAQKNPTAFYLCASRGEDSGTTETQYFGPGTRLLVL.